The sequence of this TCR beta chain was determined in a study of T cells in localized non-small cell lung cancer (dated by TCRdb to the early 2020s). Background on the whole study: T cell repertoires of approximately 250 early-stage NSCLC patients were analyzed, with tumors being compared against uninvolved tumor-adjacent lungs. The cohort was made up of fewer than 250 treatment-naive NSCLC patients whose localized lung tumors had been resected. The mean age of the NSCLC patients was under 70 years, with approximately 130 men and about a hundred women. What the authors observed across the whole study: Longer overall survival was associated with higher blood T cell density, whereas shorter survival was associated with higher adjacent-lung clonality. A median of approximately 62 of the top 100 tumor clones turned up in the paired uninvolved adjacent lung, and 25 to 35 of those clones also ranked among the top 100 of that same adjacent lung. The highest T cell clonality was observed in uninvolved tumor-adjacent lung, where clonality exceeded that of tumor, suggesting that antigenic responses were more focused in uninvolved tumor-adjacent lung. Because the study design was exploratory, TCR variables were selected using unadjusted p-values without false-discovery rate correction. Because multi-region tumor sequencing was not performed, intratumor heterogeneity could not be ruled out.

At diagnosis, tumor, uninvolved tumor-adjacent lung and peripheral blood were collected and then preserved as a mix of FFPE and fresh-frozen material. For TCR repertoire profiling, the blood samples were analyzed as peripheral blood mononuclear cells. At the junction V is shortened by 5 bases and J by 3 bases; bases outside the gene matches: 6. CDR1 and CDR2, per the germline V gene, are MDHEN and SYDVKM. The cysteine opens and the phenylalanine closes a CDR3 of 15 amino acids. The CDR3 DNA has 45 bases and is translated from base 1. The immunoSEQ Assay was used to sequence TCR beta CDR3 regions from DNA. The study's processing was this. To compute T cell density, TCR beta template counts were normalized to usable DNA, which was estimated by amplifying housekeeping genes. Richness was estimated using the preseqR package, with extrapolation to 400,000 templates for PBMC samples and to 120,000 templates for tissue samples. Clonality was defined as one minus Pielou's evenness. Tissue-enriched TCRs were identified through differential abundance testing performed on productive amino-acid clonotypes, with a minimum total count of 5 and an alpha of 0.1. The Jaccard Index and the Morisita Overlap Index were used to measure how much the repertoires overlapped between compartments. TCR beta CDR3s were clustered by GLIPH together with public tetramer-defined viral CDR3s, and at least three viral sequences plus V-gene enrichment were required for viral motifs. TCRdb obtained this table from immuneACCESS and retained in-frame rearrangements with V and J assigned. These tables miss some clones; where compared with another copy, unresolved V genes account for less than half of the shortfall, and the remainder is unexplained. That table is the source of V, J and clone size, and D and trimming were worked out from the DNA. This sample gives approximately 61,000 clones in total; just over 85% of them show up just once. Of the sample, approximately 5% is held by the ten largest clones.

Comments on this clone: The antigen it binds to is not known. Nothing much larger sits one base from this clone, and base qualities are not available.

The TCR was taken from a woman aged 40 to 75 with stage I lung adenocarcinoma. The chain was built from TRBV28 and TRBJ2-7, with TRBD1 matching 11 junction bases. Specimen: peripheral blood, collected before any cancer treatment. The nucleotides are TGTGCCAGCAGTCTACCGGGACAGGGGGACTACGAGCAGTACTTC. Translated, this gives CASSLPGQGDYEQYF.